This T cell receptor (beta chain) was profiled in a study of T-cell reconstitution after alpha-beta-depleted transplantation in children. The table lists this clonotype with many counts. Its antigen is undetermined. Study-level results: It was reported that alpha-beta T cells came from several hundred expanded graft clones (about two months after transplant). From newly produced T cells came most of the T-cell counts and diversity one year after transplant. Surviving recipient cells, namely T cells and thymic progenitors, were the source of high day-60 TCRbeta diversity in some patients.

V gave up 5 bases and J gave up 4 bases, with 15 bases separating them. CDR1 is DFQATT and CDR2 is SNEGSKA in the germline V gene (reference sequence). There are 14 residues in the CDR3. Unique molecular identifiers were used in preparing the TCRbeta library. TCRdb re-called the PCR reads with MiXCR, one entry per CDR3 protein. The profile shows under 850,000 distinct CDR3 sequences, 10% to 15% of them singletons. The starting material was PBMCs, obtained before TCRalphabeta/CD19-depleted stem cell transplant. The chain is built from TRBV20-1 and TRBJ2-4, with D possibly being TRBD1 or TRBD2 (5 bases each). The sequence came from a girl aged 2-10 years with congenital amegakaryocytic thrombocytopenia, due to receive a stem cell transplant. The CDR3 DNA sequence: TGCAGTGCTCCGAGGGCCAGGGAGAAAAACATTCAGTACTTC. It yields the protein CSAPRAREKNIQYF.